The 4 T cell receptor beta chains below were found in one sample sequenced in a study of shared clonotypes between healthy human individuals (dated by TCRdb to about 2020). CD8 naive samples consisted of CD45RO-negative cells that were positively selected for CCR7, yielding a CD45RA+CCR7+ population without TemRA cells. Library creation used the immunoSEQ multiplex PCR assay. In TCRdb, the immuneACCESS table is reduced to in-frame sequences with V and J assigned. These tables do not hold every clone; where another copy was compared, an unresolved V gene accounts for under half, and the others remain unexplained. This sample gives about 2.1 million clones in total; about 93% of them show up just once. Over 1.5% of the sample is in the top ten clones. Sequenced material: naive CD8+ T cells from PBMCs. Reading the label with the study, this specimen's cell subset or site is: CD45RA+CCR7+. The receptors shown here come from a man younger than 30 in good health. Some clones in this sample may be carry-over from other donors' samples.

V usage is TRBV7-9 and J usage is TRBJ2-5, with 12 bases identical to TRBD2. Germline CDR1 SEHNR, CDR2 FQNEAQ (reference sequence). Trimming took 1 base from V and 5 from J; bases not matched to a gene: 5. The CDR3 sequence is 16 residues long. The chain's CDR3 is CASSLDPSGRAETQYF. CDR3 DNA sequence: TGTGCCAGCAGCTTAGATCCTAGCGGGAGGGCCGAGACCCAGTACTTC.

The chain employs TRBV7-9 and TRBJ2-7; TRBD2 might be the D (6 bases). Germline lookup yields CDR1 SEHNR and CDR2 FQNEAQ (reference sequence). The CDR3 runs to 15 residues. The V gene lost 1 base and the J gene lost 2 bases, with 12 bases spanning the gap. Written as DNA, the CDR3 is TGTGCCAGCAGCTTAGAAGGGACTGTGGCCTACGAGCAGTACTTC. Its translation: CASSLEGTVAYEQYF.

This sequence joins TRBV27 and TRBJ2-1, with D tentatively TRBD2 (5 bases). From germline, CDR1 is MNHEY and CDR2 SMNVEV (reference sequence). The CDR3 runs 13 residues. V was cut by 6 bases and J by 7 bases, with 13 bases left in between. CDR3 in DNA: TGTGCCAGCAGCCCCGGGGTACTAAATGAGCAGTTCTTC. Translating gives CASSPGVLNEQFF.

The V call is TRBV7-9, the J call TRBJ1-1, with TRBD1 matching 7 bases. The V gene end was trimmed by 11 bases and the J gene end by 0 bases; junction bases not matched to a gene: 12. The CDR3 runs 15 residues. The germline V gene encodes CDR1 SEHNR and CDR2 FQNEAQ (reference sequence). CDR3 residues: CAGTGDSLLNTEAFF. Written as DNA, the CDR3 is TGTGCCGGTACCGGGGACAGCCTATTGAACACTGAAGCTTTCTTT.